This T cell receptor (beta chain) originates from a study of beta chain features in type 1 diabetes (dated by TCRdb to between 2017 and 2018). Study-level background: No differences in mean age, gender distribution, total cell number or subset yield were found between patients and healthy donors. Across all samples, some 110,000,000 sorted cells were examined, and cell number per subset correlated strongly with RNA yield. In the study, recently diagnosed type 1 diabetes patients and matched healthy donors were compared on the TCRB repertoires of their sorted circulating CD4+ T cell subsets. Whereas all 28 donors provided naive and central memory subsets, regulatory and stem cell-like memory subsets were isolated from just 8 patients and roughly 8 healthy donors. On the study overall, not on this receptor specifically: Only small numbers of individuals were included in the HLA sub-analyses, which left unresolved whether HLA type had any influence on TCRB rearrangement. At VDJ recombination sites, patients with type 1 diabetes made fewer insertions and deleted more nucleotides, a pattern implying thymic rearrangement abnormalities. The naive, central memory and regulatory TCRB repertoires appeared to resemble one another more closely among patients than among healthy donors. Shorter templates might have been favored by PCR, but patient and control samples were amplified and corrected together, so both groups would have been affected equally by any skew. Sequencing cDNA rather than genomic DNA could over-represent highly expressing activated cells, although activation and CD3 levels did not differ between groups. Type 1 diabetes patients showed a moderate but significant shortening of TCRB CDR3 length in all four CD4+ subsets.

This clone was counted between two and nine times. Its antigen remains unidentified. Base-call qualities are not available, and no considerably larger clone is one nucleotide away. From each donor, a single peripheral blood sample of approximately 120 mL on average was drawn into heparinised tubes. A BD FACSAria II and a panel including CD45RO, CCR7, CD25, CD127, CD95 and CD27 were used to sort naive, central memory, regulatory and stem cell-like memory CD4+ T cells. Every sorted population had a purity above 98%. PBMCs were separated immediately by Lymphoprep density gradient centrifugation and were stained directly, without being cultured. To minimize batch effects, samples were stained and sorted in pairs, one healthy donor with one patient per experiment. The entire isolated RNA was reverse transcribed using the High Capacity cDNA Reverse Transcription Kit, and thus expressed TCRB transcripts were sequenced. Deep immunoSEQ sequencing was performed on naive, central memory and regulatory T cell samples, with an average of roughly 3.5 million total reads per sample. Sorted cells were lysed in RLT buffer, and RNA was extracted using DNase-treated RNeasy Micro or Mini kits according to cell number. Each cell subset was processed separately to prevent cross-contamination, with patient and healthy donor samples processed together. The immunoSEQ multiplex PCR was used to amplify TCRB sequences from cDNA, generating 87-bp fragments that spanned the CDR3 region. Sequencing of the amplicons was done on the Illumina HiSeq platform. In the authors' own workflow: PCR bias was computationally corrected using synthetic template baselines, reads within Hamming distance 2 were collapsed, and singletons that could not be merged were discarded. Reads were aligned to IMGT to assign V, D and J genes, CDR3 length, and insertions or deletions at six rearrangement sites. Clonotype counts were normalized to sorted cell number within each subset before computing true diversity and Gini coefficients with the tcR R package. The overlap coefficient, calculated on TCRB nucleotide sequences, was used to quantify repertoire sharing. In its TCRdb copy, this immuneACCESS table keeps in-frame sequences only and misses some clones. Where compared with another copy, unresolved V genes explain less than half of these, and the others have no known cause. V, J and clone size derive from that table, while D and trimming were established from the DNA sequence. A total of 150,000 to 200,000 clones appear in this sample, around 7.9% of them only once. The top ten constitute about 0.5% of the sample.

The TCR was taken from a man between 18 and 35 years old with type 1 diabetes. Specimen: central memory CD4+ T cells from blood.

CDR3 loop: CASSLLAGLDTQYF. The nucleotide sequence is given as TGTGCCAGCAGCTTACTAGCGGGGTTAGATACGCAGTATTTT. The sequence links TRBV7-9 to TRBJ2-3, with 9 bases matching TRBD2. For this chain, trimming is 2 bases at the V end and 5 bases at the J end, and the number of junction bases without a gene match is 2. The germline V gene (reference sequence) provides CDR1 SEHNR and CDR2 FQNEAQ. Including cysteine and phenylalanine, the CDR3 has 14 amino acids. Only the CDR3 region is kept as DNA, spanning 42 bases read in frame from base 1. Where the CDR3 stops, the reference TRBV7-9 and TRBJ2-3 genes take over; the full variable domain is DTGVSQNPRHKITKRGQNVTFRCDPISEHNRLYWYRQTLGQGPEFLTYFQNEAQLEKSRLLSDRFSAERPKGSFSTLEIQRTEQGDSAMYLCASSLLAGLDTQYFGPGTRLTVL.